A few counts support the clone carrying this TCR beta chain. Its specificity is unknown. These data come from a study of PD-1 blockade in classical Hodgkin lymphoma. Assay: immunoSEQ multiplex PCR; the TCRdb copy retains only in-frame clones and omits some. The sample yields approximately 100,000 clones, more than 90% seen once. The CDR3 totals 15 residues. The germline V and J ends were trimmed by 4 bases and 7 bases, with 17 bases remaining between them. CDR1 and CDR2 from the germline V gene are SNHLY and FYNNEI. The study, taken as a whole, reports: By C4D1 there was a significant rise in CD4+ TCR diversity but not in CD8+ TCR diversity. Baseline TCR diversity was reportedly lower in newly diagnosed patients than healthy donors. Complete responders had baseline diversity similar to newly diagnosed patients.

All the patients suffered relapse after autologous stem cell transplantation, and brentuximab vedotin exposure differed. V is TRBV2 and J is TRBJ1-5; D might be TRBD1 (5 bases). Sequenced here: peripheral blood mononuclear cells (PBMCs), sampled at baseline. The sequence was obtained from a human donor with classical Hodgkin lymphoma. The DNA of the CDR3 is TGTGCCAGCAGTGGGGGGGGATTGTTTCAACAGCCCCAGCATTTT. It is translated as CASSGGGLFQQPQHF. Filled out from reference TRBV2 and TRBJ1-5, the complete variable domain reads EPEVTQTPSHQVTQMGQEVILRCVPISNHLYFYWYRQILGQKVEFLVSFYNNEISEKSEIFDDQFSVERPDGSNFTLKIRSTKLEDSAMYFCASSGGGLFQQPQHFGDGTRLSIL.